The source of this T cell receptor (beta chain) is a study of T-cell memory formation after mild COVID-19. MiXCR, applied by TCRdb to the 5' RACE reads, yields one record per CDR3 protein. This sample has roughly 190,000 distinct CDR3 sequences, with roughly 18% found just once. This receptor was identified in an adult woman who had mild COVID-19 (a few samples of this study predate the infection). Cell type and time point are not known. Material for sequencing was PBMCs or a T cell subset sorted from them (not recorded which).

The CDR3 nucleotides read TGCGCCAGCAGGTCGGGACAGGCTCAAGGCGAGCAGTTCTTC. This gives the protein CASRSGQAQGEQFF. V usage is TRBV5-1 and J usage is TRBJ2-1, with 8 bases matching TRBD1. Germline V gives CDR1 SGHRS, CDR2 YFSETQ. V gave up 5 bases and J gave up 10 bases; unmatched junction bases: 11. This CDR3 has 14 amino acids. Variable domain in full (rest from reference TRBV5-1 and TRBJ2-1): KAGVTQTPRYLIKTRGQQVTLSCSPISGHRSVSWYQQTPGQGLQFLFEYFSETQRNKGNFPGRFSGRQFSNSRSEMNVSTLELGDSALYLCASRSGQAQGEQFFGPGTRLTVL.